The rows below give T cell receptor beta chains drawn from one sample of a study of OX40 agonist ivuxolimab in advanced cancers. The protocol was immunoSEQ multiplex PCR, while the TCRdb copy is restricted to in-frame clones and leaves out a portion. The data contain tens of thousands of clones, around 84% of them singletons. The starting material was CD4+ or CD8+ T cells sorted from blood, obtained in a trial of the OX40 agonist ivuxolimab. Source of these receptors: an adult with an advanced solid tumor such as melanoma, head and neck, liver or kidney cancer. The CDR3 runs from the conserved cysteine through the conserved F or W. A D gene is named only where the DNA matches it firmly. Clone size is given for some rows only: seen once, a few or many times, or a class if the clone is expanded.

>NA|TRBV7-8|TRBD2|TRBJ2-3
CASSTGGPTDTQYF
TGTGCCAGCAGCACGGGAGGTCCCACAGATACGCAGTATTTT
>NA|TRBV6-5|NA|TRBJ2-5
CASSYSSGSGFLQYF
TGTGCCAGCAGTTACTCGTCTGGTTCAGGGTTTTTACAGTACTTC
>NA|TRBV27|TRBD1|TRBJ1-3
CASSLDRGHGNTIYF
TGTGCCAGCAGTTTAGACAGGGGGCATGGAAACACCATATATTTT
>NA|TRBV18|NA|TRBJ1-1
CASSGARGGTEAFF
TGTGCCAGCTCGGGCGCGAGGGGAGGGACTGAAGCTTTCTTT
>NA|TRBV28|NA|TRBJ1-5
CASSHTKVKPKPRQPQHF
TGTGCCAGCAGCCACACCAAGGTTAAGCCCAAGCCTCGTCAGCCCCAGCATTTT
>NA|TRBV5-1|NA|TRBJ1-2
CASSRWQDYGYTF
TGCGCCAGCAGTAGATGGCAGGACTATGGCTACACCTTC
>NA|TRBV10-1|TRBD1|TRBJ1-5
CASSWDSKNQPQHF
TGCGCCAGCAGTTGGGACAGCAAAAATCAGCCCCAGCATTTT
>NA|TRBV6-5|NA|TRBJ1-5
CASSRRGSNQPQHF
TGTGCCAGCAGTCGACGAGGGAGCAATCAGCCCCAGCATTTT
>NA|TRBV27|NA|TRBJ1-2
CASRRTDATINYGYTF
TGTGCCAGCAGGCGGACGGACGCAACCATTAACTATGGCTACACCTTC
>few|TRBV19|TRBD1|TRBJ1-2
CASSRQGAAYGYTF
TGTGCCAGTAGTCGACAGGGGGCGGCCTATGGCTACACCTTC
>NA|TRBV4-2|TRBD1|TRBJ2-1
CASSLRVGAGGHEQFF
TGTGCCAGCAGCCTGCGAGTAGGGGCAGGGGGTCATGAGCAGTTCTTC
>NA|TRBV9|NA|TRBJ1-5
CASSVATVGSPQHF
TGTGCCAGCAGCGTAGCTACTGTGGGGAGTCCACAGCATTTT
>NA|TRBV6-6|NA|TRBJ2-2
CASSYTGAANTGELFF
TGTGCCAGCAGTTACACGGGGGCCGCGAACACCGGGGAGCTGTTTTTT
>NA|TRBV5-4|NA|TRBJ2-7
CASSLERGQTYEQYF
TGTGCCAGCAGCTTGGAACGAGGACAGACCTACGAGCAGTACTTC
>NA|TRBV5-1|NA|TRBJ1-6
CASTPRGLGWRAPLHF
TGCGCCAGCACCCCACGCGGACTGGGGTGGAGAGCACCCCTCCACTTT
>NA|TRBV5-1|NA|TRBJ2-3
CASSPLQSRTDTQYF
TGCGCCAGCAGCCCCCTCCAGTCCCGGACAGATACGCAGTATTTT
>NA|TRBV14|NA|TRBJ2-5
CASSQVIWGQETQYF
TGTGCCAGCAGCCAAGTTATATGGGGTCAAGAGACCCAGTACTTC
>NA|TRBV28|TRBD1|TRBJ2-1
CASRPAMGQYNEQFF
TGTGCCAGCAGACCTGCAATGGGACAGTACAATGAGCAGTTCTTC
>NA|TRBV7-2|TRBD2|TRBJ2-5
CASSRGGAQETQYF
TGTGCCAGCAGCCGCGGGGGGGCACAAGAGACCCAGTACTTC
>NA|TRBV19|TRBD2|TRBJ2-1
CASSIRLASGRRGEQFF
TGTGCCAGTAGTATAAGGTTGGCTAGCGGGAGACGTGGTGAGCAGTTCTTC
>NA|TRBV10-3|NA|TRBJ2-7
CAISDGGRQTSYEQYF
TGTGCCATCAGTGACGGTGGTCGCCAGACCTCCTACGAGCAGTACTTC
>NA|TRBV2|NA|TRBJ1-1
CASRADRNTEAFF
TGTGCCAGCAGGGCGGACAGAAACACTGAAGCTTTCTTT